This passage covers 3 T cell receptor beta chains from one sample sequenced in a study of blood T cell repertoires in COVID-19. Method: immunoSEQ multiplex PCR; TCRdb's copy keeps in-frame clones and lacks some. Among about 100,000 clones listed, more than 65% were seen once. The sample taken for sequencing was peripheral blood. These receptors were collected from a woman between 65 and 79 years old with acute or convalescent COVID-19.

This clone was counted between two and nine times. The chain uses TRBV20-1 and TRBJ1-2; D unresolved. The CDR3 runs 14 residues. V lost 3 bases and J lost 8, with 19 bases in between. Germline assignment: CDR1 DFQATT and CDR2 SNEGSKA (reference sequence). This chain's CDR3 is CSASPTVMQEGYTF. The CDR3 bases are TGCAGTGCTAGTCCCACAGTTATGCAAGAGGGCTACACCTTC.

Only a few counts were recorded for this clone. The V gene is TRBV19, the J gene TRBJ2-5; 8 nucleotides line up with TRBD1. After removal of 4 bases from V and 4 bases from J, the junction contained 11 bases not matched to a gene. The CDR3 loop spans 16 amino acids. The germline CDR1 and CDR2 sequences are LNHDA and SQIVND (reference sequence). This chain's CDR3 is CASSTLGQGSGETQYF. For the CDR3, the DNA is TGTGCCAGTAGTACGCTAGGACAGGGAAGCGGAGAGACCCAGTACTTC.

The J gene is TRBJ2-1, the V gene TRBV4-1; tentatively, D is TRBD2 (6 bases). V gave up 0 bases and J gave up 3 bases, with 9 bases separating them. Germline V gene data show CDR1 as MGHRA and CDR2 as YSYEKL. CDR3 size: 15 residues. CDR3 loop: CASSQDAGYYNEQFF. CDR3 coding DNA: TGCGCCAGCAGCCAAGATGCGGGGTACTACAATGAGCAGTTCTTC.